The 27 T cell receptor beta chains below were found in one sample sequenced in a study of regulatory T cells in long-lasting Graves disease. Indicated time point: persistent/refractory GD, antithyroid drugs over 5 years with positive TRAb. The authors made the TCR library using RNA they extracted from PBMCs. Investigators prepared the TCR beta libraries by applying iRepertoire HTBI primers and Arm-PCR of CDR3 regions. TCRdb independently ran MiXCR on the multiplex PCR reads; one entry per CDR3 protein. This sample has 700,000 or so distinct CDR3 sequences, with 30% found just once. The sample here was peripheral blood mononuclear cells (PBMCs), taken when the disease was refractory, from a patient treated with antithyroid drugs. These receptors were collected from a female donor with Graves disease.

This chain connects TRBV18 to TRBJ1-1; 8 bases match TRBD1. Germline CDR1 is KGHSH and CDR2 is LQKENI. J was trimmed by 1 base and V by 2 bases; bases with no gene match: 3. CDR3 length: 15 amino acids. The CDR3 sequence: CASSPVDRGNTEAFF. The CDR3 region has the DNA TGTGCCAGCTCACCAGTCGACAGGGGGAACACTGAAGCTTTCTTT.

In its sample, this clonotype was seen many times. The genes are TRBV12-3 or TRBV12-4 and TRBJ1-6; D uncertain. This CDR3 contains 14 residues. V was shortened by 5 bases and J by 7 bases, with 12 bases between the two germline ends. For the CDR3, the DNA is TGTGCCAGCAGTCGGATGATCTACAATTCACCCCTCCACTTT. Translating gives CASSRMIYNSPLHF.

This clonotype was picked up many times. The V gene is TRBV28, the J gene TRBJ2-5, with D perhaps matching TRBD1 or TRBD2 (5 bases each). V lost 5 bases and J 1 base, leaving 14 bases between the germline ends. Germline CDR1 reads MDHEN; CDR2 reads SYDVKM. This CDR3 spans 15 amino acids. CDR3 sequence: CASSTPGPVQETQYF. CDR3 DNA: TGTGCCAGCAGTACCCCGGGACCGGTCCAAGAGACCCAGTACTTC.

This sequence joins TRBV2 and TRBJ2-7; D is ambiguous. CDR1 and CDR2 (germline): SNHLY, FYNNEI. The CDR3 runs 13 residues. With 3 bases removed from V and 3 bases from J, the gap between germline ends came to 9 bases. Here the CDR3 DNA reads TGTGCCAGCAGTGATTGGCAGGACTACGAGCAGTACTTC. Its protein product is CASSDWQDYEQYF.

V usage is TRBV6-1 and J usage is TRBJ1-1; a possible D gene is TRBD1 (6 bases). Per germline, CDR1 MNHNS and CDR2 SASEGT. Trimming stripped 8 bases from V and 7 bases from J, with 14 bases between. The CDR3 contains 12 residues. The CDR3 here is CASAPGDNEAFF. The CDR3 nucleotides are TGTGCCAGCGCCCCAGGGGATAATGAAGCTTTCTTT.

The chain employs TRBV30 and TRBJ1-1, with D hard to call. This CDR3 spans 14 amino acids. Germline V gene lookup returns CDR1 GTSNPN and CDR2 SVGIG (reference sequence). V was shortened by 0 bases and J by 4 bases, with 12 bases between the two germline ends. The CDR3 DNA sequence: TGTGCCTGGAGTGTACTCGGGCCAGCCACTGAAGCTTTCTTT. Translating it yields CAWSVLGPATEAFF.

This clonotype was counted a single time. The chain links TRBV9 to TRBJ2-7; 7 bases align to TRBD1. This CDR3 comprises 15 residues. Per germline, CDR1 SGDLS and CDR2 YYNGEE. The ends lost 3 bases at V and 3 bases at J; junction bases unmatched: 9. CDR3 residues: CASSARDSLHYEQYF. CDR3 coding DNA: TGTGCCAGCAGCGCCCGGGACAGCCTACACTACGAGCAGTACTTC.

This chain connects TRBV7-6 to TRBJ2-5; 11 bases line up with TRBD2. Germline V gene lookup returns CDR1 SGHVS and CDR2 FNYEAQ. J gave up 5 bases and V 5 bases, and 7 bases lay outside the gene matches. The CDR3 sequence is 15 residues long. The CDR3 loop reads CASSLLAGGMETQYF. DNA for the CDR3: TGTGCCAGCAGCCTCCTAGCGGGAGGAATGGAGACCCAGTACTTC. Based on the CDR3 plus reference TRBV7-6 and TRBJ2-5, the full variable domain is GAGVSQSPRYKVTKRGQDVALRCDPISGHVSLYWYRQALGQGPEFLTYFNYEAQQDKSGLPNDRFSAERPEGSISTLTIQRTEQRDSAMYRCASSLLAGGMETQYFGPGTRLLVL.

The CDR3 is CASSVRWGQEAFF. CDR3 bases: TGTGCCAGCAGCGTAAGATGGGGACAGGAAGCTTTCTTT. The rearrangement uses TRBV6-1 and TRBJ1-1; 7 bases align to TRBD1. The trim removed 6 bases at V and 8 bases at J, leaving 9 bases unmatched. CDR3 size: 13 residues. Per germline, CDR1 MNHNS and CDR2 SASEGT.

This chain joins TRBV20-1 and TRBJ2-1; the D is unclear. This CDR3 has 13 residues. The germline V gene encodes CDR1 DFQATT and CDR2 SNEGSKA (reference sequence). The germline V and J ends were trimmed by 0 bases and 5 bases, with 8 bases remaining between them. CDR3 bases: TGCAGTGCTAGAGATGGCAGGAACAATGAGCAGTTCTTC. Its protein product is CSARDGRNNEQFF.

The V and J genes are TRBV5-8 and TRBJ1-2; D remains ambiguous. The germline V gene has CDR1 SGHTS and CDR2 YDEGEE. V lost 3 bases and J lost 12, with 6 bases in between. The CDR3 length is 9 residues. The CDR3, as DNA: TGTGCCAGCAGCTACCATCACACCTTC. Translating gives CASSYHHTF. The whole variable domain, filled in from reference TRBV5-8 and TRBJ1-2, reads EAGVTQSPTHLIKTRGQQATLRCSPISGHTSVYWYQQALGLGLQFLLWYDEGEERNRGNFPPRFSGRQFPNYSSELNVNALELEDSALYLCASSYHHTFGSGTRLTVV.

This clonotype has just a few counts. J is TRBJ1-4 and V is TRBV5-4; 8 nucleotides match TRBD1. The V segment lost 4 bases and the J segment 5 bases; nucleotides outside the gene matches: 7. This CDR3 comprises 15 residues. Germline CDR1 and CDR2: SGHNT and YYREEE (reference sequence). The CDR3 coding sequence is TGTGCCAGCAGCCCCGGGACAGGCGCGAATGAAAAACTGTTTTTT. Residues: CASSPGTGANEKLFF.

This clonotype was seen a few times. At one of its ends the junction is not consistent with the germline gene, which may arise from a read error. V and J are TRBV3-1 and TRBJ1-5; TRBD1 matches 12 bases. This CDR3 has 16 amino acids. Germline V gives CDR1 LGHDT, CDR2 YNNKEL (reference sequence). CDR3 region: CASSQEGTGGFQPQHF. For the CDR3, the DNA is TGCGCCAGCAGCCAAGAAGGGACAGGGGGCTTTCAGCCCCAGCATTTT. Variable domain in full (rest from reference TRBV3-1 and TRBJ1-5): DTAVSQTPKYLVTQMGNDKSIKCEQNLGHDTMYWYKQDSKKFLKIMFSYNNKELIINETVPNRFSPKSPDKAHLNLHINSLELGDSAVYFCASSQEGTGGFQPQHFGDGTRLSIL.

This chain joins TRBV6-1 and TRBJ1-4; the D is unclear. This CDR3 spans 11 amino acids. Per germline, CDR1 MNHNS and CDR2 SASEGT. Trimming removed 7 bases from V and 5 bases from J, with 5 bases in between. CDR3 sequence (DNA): TGTGCCAGCAAAGGGAATGAAAAACTGTTTTTT. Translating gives CASKGNEKLFF.

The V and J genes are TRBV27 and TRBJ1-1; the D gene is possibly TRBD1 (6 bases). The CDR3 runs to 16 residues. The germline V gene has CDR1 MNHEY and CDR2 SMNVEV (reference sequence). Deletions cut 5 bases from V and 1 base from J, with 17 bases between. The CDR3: CASSADRTLGNTEAFF. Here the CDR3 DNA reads TGTGCCAGCAGTGCGGACAGAACGTTAGGGAACACTGAAGCTTTCTTT.

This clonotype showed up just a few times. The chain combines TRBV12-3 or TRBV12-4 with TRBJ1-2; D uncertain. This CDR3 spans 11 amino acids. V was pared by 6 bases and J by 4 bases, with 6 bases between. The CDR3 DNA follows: TGTGCCAGCAGACGGTTCTATGGCTACACCTTC. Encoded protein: CASRRFYGYTF.

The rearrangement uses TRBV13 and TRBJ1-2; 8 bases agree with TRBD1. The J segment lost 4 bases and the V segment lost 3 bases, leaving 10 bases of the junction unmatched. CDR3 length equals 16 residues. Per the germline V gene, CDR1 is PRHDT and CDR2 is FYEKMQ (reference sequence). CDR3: CASSFDRGRVIYGYTF. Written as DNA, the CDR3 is TGTGCCAGCAGCTTCGACAGGGGAAGGGTAATCTATGGCTACACCTTC.

CDR3 in DNA: TGTGCCAGCAGTTTCCGGCTTCTCCCCCAGCATTTT. Translated: CASSFRLLPQHF. The chain recombines TRBV12-3 or TRBV12-4 with TRBJ1-5, with D hard to call. The CDR3 is 12 residues long. V lost 3 bases and J lost 10, with 10 bases in between.

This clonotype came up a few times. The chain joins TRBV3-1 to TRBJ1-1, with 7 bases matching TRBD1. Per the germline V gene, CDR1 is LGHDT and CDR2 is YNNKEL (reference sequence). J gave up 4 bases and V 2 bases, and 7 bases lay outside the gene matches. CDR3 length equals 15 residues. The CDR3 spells CASSQHRQGRTEAFF. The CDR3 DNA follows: TGTGCCAGCAGCCAACACCGACAGGGCCGCACTGAAGCTTTCTTT. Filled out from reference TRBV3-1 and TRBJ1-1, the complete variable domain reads DTAVSQTPKYLVTQMGNDKSIKCEQNLGHDTMYWYKQDSKKFLKIMFSYNNKELIINETVPNRFSPKSPDKAHLNLHINSLELGDSAVYFCASSQHRQGRTEAFFGQGTRLTVV.

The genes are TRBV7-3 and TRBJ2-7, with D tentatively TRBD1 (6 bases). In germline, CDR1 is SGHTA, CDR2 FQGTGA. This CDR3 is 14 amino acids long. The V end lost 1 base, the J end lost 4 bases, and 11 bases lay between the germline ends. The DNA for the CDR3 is TGTGCCAGCAGCTTAAAGGGGGAGCAATACGAGCAGTACTTC. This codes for CASSLKGEQYEQYF. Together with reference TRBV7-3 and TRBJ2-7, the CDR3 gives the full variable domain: GAGVSQTPSNKVTEKGKYVELRCDPISGHTALYWYRQSLGQGPEFLIYFQGTGAADDSGLPNDRFFAVRPEGSVSTLKIQRTERGDSAVYLCASSLKGEQYEQYFGPGTRLTVT.

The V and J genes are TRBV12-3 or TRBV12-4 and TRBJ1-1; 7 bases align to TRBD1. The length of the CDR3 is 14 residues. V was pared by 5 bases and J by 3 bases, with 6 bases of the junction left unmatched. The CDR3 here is CASSRGGWDTEAFF. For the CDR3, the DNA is TGTGCCAGCAGTCGAGGGGGCTGGGACACTGAAGCTTTCTTT.

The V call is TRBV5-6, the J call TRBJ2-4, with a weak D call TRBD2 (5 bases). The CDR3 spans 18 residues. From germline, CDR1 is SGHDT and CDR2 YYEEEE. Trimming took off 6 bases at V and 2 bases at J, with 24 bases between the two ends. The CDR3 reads CASTSALPSWASKNIQYF. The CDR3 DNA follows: TGTGCCAGCACAAGCGCCCTCCCTAGCTGGGCGTCCAAAAACATTCAGTACTTC.

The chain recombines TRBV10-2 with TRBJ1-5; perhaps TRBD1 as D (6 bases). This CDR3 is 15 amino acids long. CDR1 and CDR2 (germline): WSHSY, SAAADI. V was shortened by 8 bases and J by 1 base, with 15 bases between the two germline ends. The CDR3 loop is CASGTNRASNQPQHF. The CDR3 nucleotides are TGCGCCAGCGGGACCAACAGGGCGAGCAATCAGCCCCAGCATTTT.

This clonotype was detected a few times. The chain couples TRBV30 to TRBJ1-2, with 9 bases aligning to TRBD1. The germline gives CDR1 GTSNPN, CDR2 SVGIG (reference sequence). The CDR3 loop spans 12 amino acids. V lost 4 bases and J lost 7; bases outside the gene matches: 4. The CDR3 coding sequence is TGTGCCTGGACGGGACAGGGCGGTGGCTACACCTTC. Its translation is CAWTGQGGGYTF. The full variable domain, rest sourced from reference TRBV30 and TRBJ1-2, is SQTIHQWPATLVQPVGSPLSLECTVEGTSNPNLYWYRQAAGRGLQLLFYSVGIGQISSEVPQNLSASRPQDRQFILSSKKLLLSDSGFYLCAWTGQGGGYTFGSGTRLTVV.

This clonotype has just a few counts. The CDR3 region is CASSLDRGIETQYF. CDR3 sequence (DNA): TGTGCCAGCAGCTTAGACCGGGGCATCGAGACCCAGTACTTC. The chain is built from TRBV11-3 and TRBJ2-5, with D perhaps assigned TRBD1 or TRBD2 (5 bases each). V was shortened by 0 bases and J by 5 bases, with 10 bases between the two germline ends. The CDR3 runs 14 residues. From germline, CDR1 is SGHNT and CDR2 YENEEA.

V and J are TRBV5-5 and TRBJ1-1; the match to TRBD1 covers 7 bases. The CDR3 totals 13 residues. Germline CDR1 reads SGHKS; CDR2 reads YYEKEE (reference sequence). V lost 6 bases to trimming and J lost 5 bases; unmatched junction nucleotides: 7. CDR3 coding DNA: TGTGCCAGCACCATGCAGGGGGGGACTGAAGCTTTCTTT. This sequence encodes CASTMQGGTEAFF.

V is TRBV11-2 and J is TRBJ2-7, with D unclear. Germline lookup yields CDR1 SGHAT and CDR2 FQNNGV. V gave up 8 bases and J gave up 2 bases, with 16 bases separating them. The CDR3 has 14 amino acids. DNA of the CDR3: TGTGCCAGCGGAAGATTCCGACCCCCCTACGAGCAGTACTTC. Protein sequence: CASGRFRPPYEQYF.